This T cell receptor (beta chain) stems from a study of shared clonotypes between healthy human individuals. Study at large: Three plates each covered CD4 naive and memory; CD8 naive two, CD8 memory one. Whole-study findings and limits: Estimated richness was generally greater in naive than memory subsets.

A word on this clone: Its antigen is not known. Other DNA sequences from this sample encode an identical CDR3 as well.

Germline assignment: CDR1 MDHEN and CDR2 SYDVKM. The CDR3 is 12 amino acids. Trimming took 5 bases from V and 0 from J, leaving 5 bases between them. The assay used deep level. Original methodology: Filtering differed, since immunoSEQ gave only junction sequences and no quality scores. Method: immunoSEQ multiplex PCR; TCRdb's copy keeps in-frame clones and lacks some. The V and J calls and clone size were taken over from that table, and D and trimming were inferred from the DNA. The repertoire consists of roughly 590,000 clones, with about 95% occurring once and the leading ten covering 0.095% to 0.12%. Naive CD8 cells lacked CD45RO and underwent positive selection for CCR7, leaving out terminally differentiated effector memory CD45RA+ cells.

The chain has TRBV28 and TRBJ2-7, with D unclear. Input material: naive CD8+ T cells sorted from blood. This receptor was identified in a woman aged 25 to 39 in good health. The CDR3 coding sequence is TGTGCCAGCAGTCCGAACTCCTACGAGCAGTACTTC. Translated: CASSPNSYEQYF. Full variable domain (remainder filled in from reference TRBV28 and TRBJ2-7): DVKVTQSSRYLVKRTGEKVFLECVQDMDHENMFWYRQDPGLGLRLIYFSYDVKMKEKGDIPEGYSVSREKKERFSLILESASTNQTSMYLCASSPNSYEQYFGPGTRLTVT.